This section outlines one TCR beta chain sequence together with its context. The antigen is undetermined. The sample comes from a study of T cells in Graves' hyperthyroidism and ophthalmopathy. Points from the study as a whole: A model of 13 V-J pairs discriminated ophthalmopathy from stable hyperthyroidism. It was a median approximately six months before onset that the model predicted ophthalmopathy. Blood also contained most expanded thyroid clonotypes above 0.001.

What was amplified from RNA transcripts were TCR beta CDR3 regions. HTBI primers drove first-round RT-PCR of the TCR CDR3. TCRdb independently ran MiXCR on the multiplex PCR reads; one entry per CDR3 protein. The sample has approximately 200,000 distinct CDR3 sequences, about a sixth seen once. CDR3 length: 15 residues. With 8 bases clipped from V and 5 bases from J, the junction kept 10 bases outside the gene matches. The germline gives CDR1 SGHTA, CDR2 FQGNSA. The chain links TRBV7-2 to TRBJ2-3; TRBD2 agrees at 10 bases. Material: blood. The receptor comes from a middle-aged man with Graves' hyperthyroidism. In DNA form, the CDR3 reads TGTGCCAGCTCACCATCTAGCGGGGGAGAAGATACGCAGTATTTT. This codes for CASSPSSGGEDTQYF.